A single sample gave rise to the 4 T cell receptor beta chains below, sequenced in a study of CD8 T cells in ankylosing spondylitis. A single record per CDR3 protein comes from TCRdb applying MiXCR to the 5' RACE reads. The repertoire holds roughly 100,000 distinct CDR3 sequences, with 20% to 30% as singletons. Sequencing used synovial fluid, either unsorted or a sorted T cell fraction (not recorded which). Receptors were obtained from a male donor with ankylosing spondylitis.

The rearrangement links TRBV6-1 to TRBJ1-2, with D possibly TRBD1 on 5 matching bases. The V and J ends lost 5 bases and 5 bases respectively, with 24 bases between them. The CDR3 is 17 residues long. The germline CDR1 and CDR2 sequences are MNHNS and SASEGT. Here the CDR3 reads CASSPTPRTKQEYGYTF. For the CDR3, the DNA is TGTGCCAGCAGTCCAACCCCCCGGACCAAACAGGAGTATGGCTACACCTTC.

The rearrangement links TRBV5-1 to TRBJ2-2; the match to TRBD2 covers 7 bases. Per the germline V gene, CDR1 is SGHRS and CDR2 is YFSETQ. The CDR3 has 17 amino acids. After removal of 0 bases from V and 0 bases from J, the junction contained 5 bases not matched to a gene. The CDR3 here is CASSLDSAGANTGELFF. The DNA of the CDR3 is TGCGCCAGCAGCTTGGATTCGGCGGGAGCGAACACCGGGGAGCTGTTTTTT. Using reference TRBV5-1 and TRBJ2-2 for the parts outside the CDR3, the full variable domain is KAGVTQTPRYLIKTRGQQVTLSCSPISGHRSVSWYQQTPGQGLQFLFEYFSETQRNKGNFPGRFSGRQFSNSRSEMNVSTLELGDSALYLCASSLDSAGANTGELFFGEGSRLTVL.

This clonotype was observed a handful of times. The V call is TRBV5-1, the J call TRBJ2-1; weak D call: TRBD1 (7 bases). This CDR3 has 19 residues. Germline CDR1 SGHRS, CDR2 YFSETQ. V lost 0 bases, J lost 12 bases, and 31 bases lay in between. The CDR3 sequence: CASSLGWSISGRGLSGQFF. DNA of the CDR3: TGCGCCAGCAGCTTGGGTTGGTCGATTAGCGGAAGGGGGCTGTCAGGGCAGTTCTTC.

At least ten counts were recorded for this clonotype. The V and J genes are TRBV7-2 and TRBJ1-2; TRBD1 agrees at 7 bases. The CDR3 runs to 14 residues. Germline CDR1 is SGHTA and CDR2 is FQGNSA. J was trimmed by 3 bases and V by 1 base; bases with no gene match: 2. The CDR3: CASSLEQGDYGYTF. CDR3 DNA sequence: TGTGCCAGCAGCTTAGAGCAGGGGGACTATGGCTACACCTTC.